This is a list of T cell receptor beta chains from one sample in a study of blood T cells in healthy people across ages. TCRdb redid the calling of the 5' RACE reads with MiXCR, one entry per CDR3 protein. The sample lists roughly 730,000 distinct CDR3 sequences; roughly 50% were seen once. The sample consisted of blood. These receptors were collected from a man aged 40-49 years in good health. The CDR3 runs from the conserved cysteine through the conserved F or W. D genes are given only for firm matches. Some rows have no size entry. The others give once, few or many, or a class for an expanded clone.

J	D	size	V	DNA	CDR3
TRBJ2-7	TRBD1	.	TRBV7-8	TGTGCCAGCAGCCCACGACAGGGGGTAGGCTCCTACGAGCAGTACTTC	CASSPRQGVGSYEQYF
TRBJ2-6	.	.	TRBV9	TGTGCCAGCAGCGCGTTCTCTGGGGCCAACGTCCTGACTTTC	CASSAFSGANVLTF
TRBJ2-5	.	.	TRBV3-1	TGTGCCAGCAGCCAAGAGGCGGGGAATCAAGAGACCCAGTACTTC	CASSQEAGNQETQYF
TRBJ1-5	TRBD1	.	TRBV20-1	TGCAGTGCTCAGCCGGGACAGGGGCAGGATCAGCCCCAGCATTTT	CSAQPGQGQDQPQHF
TRBJ2-7	TRBD2	.	TRBV4-1	TGCGCCAGCAGCTATAGGAGGGCCCCAGCGGGAATCTACGAGCAGTACTTC	CASSYRRAPAGIYEQYF
TRBJ2-7	.	few	TRBV7-2	TGTGCCAGCAGCTTAGCTGAGGGCTACGAGCAGTACTTC	CASSLAEGYEQYF
TRBJ2-3	.	.	TRBV3-1	TGTGCCAGCAGCCACCACACAGATACGCAGTATTTT	CASSHHTDTQYF
TRBJ2-7	TRBD1	.	TRBV11-1	TGTGCCAGCAGCCGTCTCCGTCGGGGGGACAGGGATAATGAGCAGTACTTC	CASSRLRRGDRDNEQYF
TRBJ2-5	TRBD2	few	TRBV7-3	TGTGCCAGCAGCTTCCAGCGGGGGAACGGGGAGACCCAGTACTTC	CASSFQRGNGETQYF
TRBJ2-3	TRBD2	.	TRBV5-1	TGCGCCAGCAGCTCGACCGGACAGCGGGGGTTAGATACGCAGTATTTT	CASSSTGQRGLDTQYF
TRBJ2-7	.	.	TRBV7-2	TGTGCCAGCAGCTTAAGGTTTCGAGGGGCGACCTACAATGAGCAGTACTTC	CASSLRFRGATYNEQYF
TRBJ2-6	.	.	TRBV10-3	TGTGCCATCAAAGGGCAAGTCTTCAACTCTGGGGCCAACGTCCTGACTTTC	CAIKGQVFNSGANVLTF
TRBJ2-3	TRBD2	.	TRBV6-2/TRBV6-3	TGTGCCAGCAGTTCACCTCCGTCCCGGGGGGCAGATACGCAGTATTTT	CASSSPPSRGADTQYF
TRBJ2-6	.	.	TRBV30	TGTGCCTGGACCAGGGTCGGCACTGGGGCCAACGTCCTGACTTTC	CAWTRVGTGANVLTF
TRBJ2-1	.	many	TRBV11-2	TGTGCCAGCAGCGTGGGGTCAACCTACAATGAGCAGTTCTTC	CASSVGSTYNEQFF
TRBJ2-5	.	.	TRBV12-3/TRBV12-4	TGTGCCAGCAGTTTTATCTCCGCCCAAGAGACCCAGTACTTC	CASSFISAQETQYF
TRBJ2-7	.	few	TRBV11-3	TGTGCCAGCAGCTTAGAATCTACAGGCCCTTCCTACGAGCAGTACTTC	CASSLESTGPSYEQYF
TRBJ2-2	TRBD1	.	TRBV12-3/TRBV12-4	TGTGCCAGCAGTCTGACAGGGATGCTGTTTTTT	CASSLTGMLFF
TRBJ1-1	.	few	TRBV10-3	TGTGCCATCAGTGAGGTGGGAGTGAACACTGAAGCTTTCTTT	CAISEVGVNTEAFF
TRBJ2-5	.	few	TRBV12-3/TRBV12-4	TGTGCCAGTACGTACCGGGGCGGACGTCGGTACCAAGAGACCCAGTACTTC	CASTYRGGRRYQETQYF
TRBJ2-1	TRBD2	once	TRBV20-1	TGCAGTGCTACGCAGCTGGGACTAGCGACCGACAATGAGCAGTTCTTC	CSATQLGLATDNEQFF
TRBJ2-3	.	.	TRBV6-6	TGTGCCAGCAGTCACGTCCTGAAGTGGGGGGGCCGAGATACGCAGTATTTT	CASSHVLKWGGRDTQYF
TRBJ2-5	.	few	TRBV11-1	TGTGCCAGCAGCTTTCGACAGGATCGGGAGACCCAGTACTTC	CASSFRQDRETQYF
TRBJ2-5	TRBD2	.	TRBV6-5	TGTGCCAGCACCGGGACTAGCGGGAGCCAAGAGACCCAGTACTTC	CASTGTSGSQETQYF
TRBJ1-2	.	.	TRBV2	TGTGCCAGCAATAGACGGAAACTTGGGGATGGCTACACCTTC	CASNRRKLGDGYTF
TRBJ1-4	.	once	TRBV4-3	TGCGCCAGCAGCCAAGAACCAGGGGTGGAAAAACTGTTTTTT	CASSQEPGVEKLFF
TRBJ2-1	TRBD1	.	TRBV10-3	TGTGCCACCGCTCGACAGGGGTACGTGGAGACCCAGTTCTTC	CATARQGYVETQFF
TRBJ2-5	.	.	TRBV7-8	TGTGCCAGCAGCGCTCCGGGAACCTGGGAGACCCAGTACTTC	CASSAPGTWETQYF
TRBJ2-3	.	.	TRBV25-1	TGTGCCAGCAGCGGAACCGGGACATACACGCAGTATTTT	CASSGTGTYTQYF
TRBJ2-1	.	many	TRBV7-3	TGTGCCAGCAGCTTAGACAGCTCCTACAATGAGCAGTTCTTC	CASSLDSSYNEQFF
TRBJ1-2	.	.	TRBV20-1	TGCAGTACAAGGATCCCCTTTAACTATGGCTACACCTTC	CSTRIPFNYGYTF
TRBJ2-3	.	.	TRBV2	TGTGCCAGCAGTGAAGGAATGCGGGATACGCAGTATTTT	CASSEGMRDTQYF
TRBJ2-3	TRBD1	.	TRBV7-2	TGTGCCAGCAGCAAAGGACAGGGGAGAAATACGCAGTATTTT	CASSKGQGRNTQYF
TRBJ1-5	.	.	TRBV27	TGTGCCAGCAGTTTTAAGGGCACGAACCTAAATCAGCCCCAGCATTTT	CASSFKGTNLNQPQHF
TRBJ2-7	TRBD1	few	TRBV27	TGTGCCAGCAGTTTCCCCGGGACAGGGCGCGAGCAGTACTTC	CASSFPGTGREQYF
TRBJ2-7	TRBD1	.	TRBV7-9	TGTGCCAGCAGCTTAGACCGCGGACAGGGGACCTCCTACGAGCAGTACTTC	CASSLDRGQGTSYEQYF
TRBJ2-5	TRBD2	.	TRBV20-1	TGCAGTGCGACCCGGGGGGGCACAGAGACCCAGTACTTC	CSATRGGTETQYF
TRBJ2-4	.	.	TRBV6-6	TGTGCCAGCAGTTTAGGAGACCGGTCGGACATTCAGTACTTC	CASSLGDRSDIQYF
TRBJ2-3	.	.	TRBV7-3	TGTGCCAGCAGCCCCCTGGGAACAGAACACACAGATACGCAGTATTTT	CASSPLGTEHTDTQYF
TRBJ2-5	TRBD1	few	TRBV7-9	TGTGCCAGCAGCTTAGTAACCCCCGGGACAGGGGGGATCCAAGAGACCCAGTACTTC	CASSLVTPGTGGIQETQYF
TRBJ1-1	TRBD1	few	TRBV3-1	TGTGCCAGCAGCCCTGGGGGACAGGGGGGAAACACTGAAGCTTTCTTT	CASSPGGQGGNTEAFF
TRBJ1-1	TRBD1	.	TRBV6-5	TGTGCCAGCAGAGAGACAGGGGGATACACTGAAGCTTTCTTT	CASRETGGYTEAFF
TRBJ2-3	.	few	TRBV7-9	TGTGCCAGCAGCCCCGGCGCAGGGATGACAGATACGCAGTATTTT	CASSPGAGMTDTQYF
TRBJ2-5	.	.	TRBV20-1	TGCAGTAGCGGAGAGAATAAAGAGACCCAGTACTTC	CSSGENKETQYF
TRBJ2-3	.	few	TRBV28	TGTGCCAGCAGTTTATTTGGAAGCACAGATACGCAGTATTTT	CASSLFGSTDTQYF
TRBJ1-4	.	once	TRBV6-1	TGTGCCAGCAGTGACCAACGGGGAGGCATTGAAAAACTGTTTTTT	CASSDQRGGIEKLFF
TRBJ1-1	TRBD1	.	TRBV28	TGTGCCAGCGTAACCAGGACAGGGGGCATAAGGGAAGCTTTCTTT	CASVTRTGGIREAFF
TRBJ2-7	TRBD2	.	TRBV5-1	TGCGCCAGCACCGAGAGAGCGGGAGGGCCCCGCGAGCAGTACTTC	CASTERAGGPREQYF
TRBJ2-1	.	.	TRBV7-9	TGTGCCAGCAGGGTCACAGGAACCGGTGACTACAATGAGCAGTTCTTC	CASRVTGTGDYNEQFF
TRBJ1-1	TRBD1	.	TRBV5-1	TGCGCCAGCAGCTTATACGGGACAGTGAACACTGAAGCTTTCTTT	CASSLYGTVNTEAFF
TRBJ2-6	.	.	TRBV29-1	TGCAGCGTTCTAGGCGCCTCTGGGGCCAACGTCCTGACTTTC	CSVLGASGANVLTF
TRBJ2-1	.	.	TRBV7-9	TGTGCCCCGGGGTCGGACAGACAGAATGAGCAGTTCTTC	CAPGSDRQNEQFF
TRBJ1-2	TRBD1	.	TRBV6-5	TGTGCCAGCAGTCGAGCAGGGACAGGGCCACTCTATGGCTACACCTTC	CASSRAGTGPLYGYTF
TRBJ2-5	.	.	TRBV6-6	TGTGCCAGCAGTTACTCGATCCCGGTCACCACACAAGAGACCCAGTACTTC	CASSYSIPVTTQETQYF
TRBJ2-1	.	few	TRBV20-1	TGCAGTGCTAGCGGGAGTAGGGAGAATGAGCAGTTCTTC	CSASGSRENEQFF